The 2 T cell receptor beta chains in this list originate from one sample, sequenced in a study of Ad26.COV2.S vaccination and SARS-CoV-2 variants. Treatment defined: about 20 received Ad26.COV2.S at low or high dose, single or two shots; 5 received placebo; per-sample allocation not given. After the first vaccine or placebo injection, samples were drawn on day 63. Assay used: immunoSEQ multiplex PCR; TCRdb lists only in-frame clones, some missing. The data show about 350,000 clones, about 85% seen once. The material was peripheral blood, obtained in a trial of Ad26.COV2.S vaccine versus placebo. These receptors originate from a person aged 18 to 65 who received the Ad26.COV2.S COVID-19 vaccine or a placebo.

The gene calls are TRBV19 and TRBJ2-5, with D tentatively TRBD2 (5 bases). Trimming shortened V by 3 bases and J by 4 bases, and 18 bases separated the two germline ends. This CDR3 contains 16 residues. Germline CDR1 reads LNHDA; CDR2 reads SQIVND (reference sequence). CDR3 sequence reads: CASSIGLLVGGETQYF. The CDR3 coding sequence is TGTGCCAGTAGTATCGGTCTACTAGTTGGTGGAGAGACCCAGTACTTC.

The gene calls are TRBV30 and TRBJ2-5, with D perhaps being TRBD1 or TRBD2 (6 bases each). The germline V and J ends were trimmed by 4 bases and 4 bases, with 22 bases remaining between them. The length of the CDR3 is 16 residues. From germline, CDR1 is GTSNPN and CDR2 SVGIG (reference sequence). CDR3 sequence: CAWNTHGGWGLETQYF. The CDR3 DNA is TGTGCCTGGAATACCCACGGGGGTTGGGGGCTAGAGACCCAGTACTTC.